This T cell receptor (beta chain) was sequenced in a study of blood T cell repertoires in COVID-19. In the source study's methods: Scientists estimated how many nucleated cells there were by amplifying reference gene primers. Sequencing used immunoSEQ multiplex PCR; TCRdb keeps in-frame clones, though not all of them. For V, J and clone size, that table is used; D and trimming come from the DNA. The sample records around 180,000 clones, 88% being singletons. Trimming cost V 4 bases and J 5 bases, with 18 bases left between them. The CDR3 has 15 amino acids. The germline V gene has CDR1 SGHRS and CDR2 YFSETQ.

The sequence was obtained from a human donor in a cohort sampled during active COVID-19. The sample consisted of peripheral blood. The chain couples TRBV5-1 to TRBJ1-1; D is perhaps TRBD1 (6 bases). The CDR3 nucleotides read TGCGCCAGCAGCAGGGACACGACAAGGTCGACTGAAGCTTTCTTT. Its protein is CASSRDTTRSTEAFF.